Listed below are T cell receptor beta chains from one sample, sequenced in a study of CD8 T cells in ankylosing spondylitis. TCRdb reanalysed the 5' RACE reads using MiXCR and keeps one entry per CDR3 protein. This table holds about 360,000 distinct CDR3 sequences, roughly 20% found once. The specimen sequenced was blood, either unsorted or a sorted T cell fraction (not recorded which). The source is a male donor with ankylosing spondylitis or in good health (not recorded which). The CDR3 runs from the conserved cysteine through the conserved F or W. The order of the fields is D gene, clone size, V gene, J gene, CDR3 protein, CDR3 DNA. A D gene is named only where the DNA matches it firmly. Part of the rows lack a size; the others show once, few, many or a class for expanded clones.

>NA|few|TRBV5-1|TRBJ2-1
CASSLAPGLHREQFF
TGCGCCAGCAGCTTGGCCCCGGGACTCCACCGTGAGCAGTTCTTC
>TRBD2|few|TRBV12-3/TRBV12-4|TRBJ2-7
CASSPGGGAAEQYF
TGTGCCAGCAGTCCCGGCGGGGGGGCGGCCGAGCAGTACTTC
>NA|NA|TRBV5-6|TRBJ2-1
CASSLAEIPYNEQFF
TGTGCCAGCAGCCTGGCGGAAATCCCCTACAATGAGCAGTTCTTC
>NA|NA|TRBV29-1|TRBJ1-1
CSVLEVGPLAFF
TGCAGCGTCCTTGAAGTGGGGCCCCTCGCTTTCTTT
>NA|NA|TRBV29-1|TRBJ2-7
CSVIDLGYEQYF
TGCAGCGTTATCGACTTGGGCTACGAGCAGTACTTC
>NA|NA|TRBV28|TRBJ2-7
CASSLVPGRTHEQYF
TGTGCCAGCAGTTTAGTTCCAGGGCGAACCCACGAGCAGTACTTC
>NA|NA|TRBV2|TRBJ2-1
CASSDPRDQTYNEQFF
TGTGCCAGCAGTGATCCCCGGGATCAAACCTACAATGAGCAGTTCTTC
>TRBD2|NA|TRBV15|TRBJ2-3
CATSRDRSGGTDTQYF
TGTGCCACCAGCAGAGATCGTAGCGGGGGAACAGATACGCAGTATTTT
>NA|NA|TRBV12-3/TRBV12-4|TRBJ1-1
CASRRDTIEAFF
TGTGCCAGCAGGCGGGACACCATTGAAGCTTTCTTT
>TRBD2|NA|TRBV6-4|TRBJ2-1
CASSPYSGGQQFF
TGTGCCAGCAGTCCTTATAGCGGGGGCCAGCAGTTCTTC
>NA|many|TRBV18|TRBJ2-7
CASSPLGGTYEQYF
TGTGCCAGCTCACCCCTCGGGGGAACGTACGAGCAGTACTTC
>NA|many|TRBV6-1|TRBJ1-1
CASSTAGGYEAFF
TGTGCCAGCAGTACCGCGGGGGGGTACGAAGCTTTCTTT
>NA|NA|TRBV30|TRBJ2-7
CAWRRSSYEQYF
TGTGCCTGGCGCCGGAGCTCCTACGAGCAGTACTTC
>TRBD2|few|TRBV12-3/TRBV12-4|TRBJ2-1
CASSPRVWAGGVDEQFF
TGTGCCAGCAGTCCCCGTGTATGGGCGGGGGGAGTCGATGAGCAGTTCTTC
>TRBD2|many|TRBV29-1|TRBJ2-3
CSVEGTSGGTDTQYF
TGCAGCGTTGAGGGGACTAGCGGGGGCACAGATACGCAGTATTTT
>NA|few|TRBV6-5|TRBJ2-1
CASSYGHEQFF
TGTGCCAGCAGTTACGGGCATGAGCAGTTCTTC
>TRBD2|few|TRBV29-1|TRBJ2-1
CSAQKPSGGAVEQFF
TGCAGCGCCCAAAAACCCAGCGGGGGGGCAGTAGAGCAGTTCTTC
>TRBD1|few|TRBV29-1|TRBJ1-1
CSVEGDSEAFF
TGCAGCGTTGAAGGGGACAGTGAAGCTTTCTTT
>TRBD1|many|TRBV12-3/TRBV12-4|TRBJ2-1
CASSSLWDSQFF
TGTGCCAGCAGTTCTCTCTGGGACAGTCAGTTCTTC
>NA|NA|TRBV7-9|TRBJ2-3
CASSLGSADLTDTQYF
TGTGCCAGCAGCTTAGGATCAGCGGATCTCACAGATACGCAGTATTTT
>TRBD2|NA|TRBV6-1|TRBJ2-5
CASSGGVQETQYF
TGTGCCAGCTCGGGGGGGGTCCAAGAGACCCAGTACTTC
>TRBD1|NA|TRBV7-9|TRBJ2-1
CASSSRQGASEQFF
TGTGCCAGCAGCTCAAGACAGGGGGCTTCTGAGCAGTTCTTC
>NA|few|TRBV6-5|TRBJ2-5
CASSYSDRMVF
TGTGCCAGCAGTTATTCGGACAGAATGGTCTTC
>NA|NA|TRBV5-8|TRBJ2-2
CASSGRSGTVNTGELFF
TGTGCCAGCAGCGGAAGATCCGGGACGGTCAACACCGGGGAGCTGTTTTTT
>TRBD2|few|TRBV18|TRBJ2-3
CASSPTSGGLDTQYF
TGTGCCAGCTCACCGACTAGCGGGGGCCTAGATACGCAGTATTTT
>TRBD2|few|TRBV6-1|TRBJ2-7
CASSKSAGVYEQYF
TGTGCCAGCAGCAAGTCCGCGGGGGTCTACGAGCAGTACTTC